This T cell receptor beta chain was identified during a study of shared clonotypes between healthy human individuals. On the study more broadly: Donors had three CD4 naive, three CD4 memory, two CD8 naive and one CD8 memory plate apiece.

Nashville, Tennessee was home to all donors, who were Caucasian adults. The split of CD4+ cells yielded CD45RA+ naive and CD45RA-negative memory subsets. This CDR3 has 13 residues. Germline assignment: CDR1 GTSNPN and CDR2 SVGIG (reference sequence). Here immunoSEQ multiplex PCR was the method, and the copy in TCRdb shows in-frame clones only, minus some. The data show some 1.1 million clones, approximately 75% seen once. Study results and limitations: Few donors limited the genetic and exposure-history diversity represented.

This clone was seen a single time. The antigen is undetermined. The receptor was derived from a young man in good health. Some clones in this sample may be carry-over from other donors' samples. The sample comprised memory CD4+ T cells from PBMCs. Subset in this sample: CD45RA-negative fraction. The chain recombines TRBV30 with TRBJ2-5, with D tentatively TRBD2 (6 bases). Here the CDR3 reads CARRARDFETQYF. The DNA for the CDR3 is TGTGCTCGGAGGGCAAGGGATTTTGAGACCCAGTACTTC.